These 17 T cell receptor beta chains were sequenced from one sample in a study of tumor-infiltrating lymphocytes in primary liver carcinoma. A primer in the constant region served to generate TCR beta cDNA from 500 to 600 ng of total RNA. For TCR beta, libraries were produced by three nested multiplex PCR rounds using slightly modified ARM-PCR. Forward primers for TRBV1-TRBV30 and a C-beta reverse primer served the first two PCR rounds, at around 9 cycles each. TCRdb independently ran MiXCR on the multiplex PCR reads; one entry per CDR3 protein. This repertoire shows about 120,000 distinct CDR3 sequences, approximately 71% found once; its top ten account for roughly 7.3%. The study co-extracted DNA and RNA from around 20-30 mg of unsorted bulk tissue. Material: tumor-adjacent normal liver tissue. Every receptor here comes from a woman aged 60-75 years with primary liver carcinoma and hepatitis B virus infection.

By its share, this clonotype is medium-sized (0.01 to 0.1%). The chain recombines TRBV29-1 with TRBJ2-2; tentatively, D is TRBD1 or TRBD2 (5 bases each). CDR1 is SQVTM, CDR2 ANQGSEA, per germline. The CDR3 has 13 amino acids. V shed 6 bases and J shed 7 bases, with 15 bases lying between them. Here the CDR3 reads CSVTGHSGGELFF. The CDR3 coding sequence is TGCAGCGTCACGGGGCACTCGGGCGGGGAGCTGTTTTTT.

In regard to this clonotype: This CDR3 fails to terminate in the conserved phenylalanine or tryptophan, so it likely reflects a read error. Because the CDR3's place on the DNA is in doubt, the DNA is left out and the CDR3 is given as listed by TCRdb. The rearrangement uses TRBV11-2 and TRBJ2-7; no DNA check was done on the table's D call, TRBD2. The germline V gene has CDR1 SGHAT and CDR2 FQNNGV. The CDR3 is made up of 11 amino acids, end residues included. CDR3 loop: CACSLASSLES.

Turning to this clonotype: Mismatch with germline at one junction end may stem from a read error. V gene TRBV11-2 combines with J gene TRBJ1-2; D unresolved. This CDR3 region has 14 residues. Germline V gives CDR1 SGHAT, CDR2 FQNNGV. In DNA form, the CDR3 reads TGTGCCAGCAGCTTAACAGAGTCGGATTATGGTTACACCTTC. Its protein product is CASSLTESDYGYTF.

A note on this clonotype: The junction shows a germline mismatch at one end, possibly a read error. This chain uses TRBV6-1 with TRBJ2-5; 7 bases align to TRBD2. This CDR3 region has 19 residues. Germline V gene lookup returns CDR1 MNHNS and CDR2 SASEGT. Here the CDR3 reads CASSAPGLTGVWWSETQYF. The CDR3 DNA reads as TGTGCCAGCAGCGCGCCGGGACTAACGGGAGTTTGGTGGTCAGAGACTCAGTACTTC.

V gene TRBV11-3 combines with J gene TRBJ2-2; possible D gene TRBD1, 6 bases. With 6 bases removed from V and 17 bases from J, the gap between germline ends came to 31 bases. The germline gives CDR1 SGHNT, CDR2 YENEEA. This CDR3 region has 16 residues. The CDR3 region has the DNA TGTGCCAGCAGGTCACCCGGAACAGGGAATACCGGGGAGCCCTTTTTT. It is translated as CASRSPGTGNTGEPFF.

A note on this clonotype: The junction differs from germline at one of its ends, possibly a read error. As DNA, the CDR3 is TGTGCCAGCTCCAAGGAAGCAGGGCTCACAGATATGCAGTATTTT. This gives the protein CASSKEAGLTDMQYF. The rearrangement links TRBV6-1 to TRBJ2-3, with D possibly TRBD1 on 5 matching bases. Looked up from germline, CDR1 is MNHNS and CDR2 is SASEGT. The CDR3 totals 15 residues.

This clonotype showed up many times. Compared with germline, one end of the junction differs, possibly owing to a read error. The chain is built from TRBV30 and TRBJ1-2, with D unresolved. Germline assignment: CDR1 GTSNPN and CDR2 SVGIG (reference sequence). The CDR3 has 12 amino acids. The CDR3 DNA sequence: TGTGCCTGGAGTGACGCTGACTATGACTACACCTTC. This codes for CAWSDADYDYTF.

This clonotype was counted between two and nine times. Mismatch with germline at one junction end may stem from a read error. This chain joins TRBV11-2 and TRBJ2-1; D unclear. The germline CDR1 and CDR2 sequences are SGHAT and FQNNGV. This CDR3 region has 12 residues. CDR3 protein: CAGSLGKNEQFF. The CDR3 region has the DNA TGTGCCGGCAGCCTAGGTAAAAATGAGCAGTTCTTC.

As to this clonotype: This may be a read error, as it is one base from a much larger clone. The rearrangement uses TRBV28 and TRBJ1-5; D is unresolved. From germline, CDR1 is MDHEN and CDR2 SYDVKM. This CDR3 has 14 amino acids. The CDR3 DNA sequence: TGTGCCAGCAGTTTTCGACCTAGCAATCAGCCCCTGCATTTT. This sequence encodes CASSFRPSNQPLHF.

The rearrangement joins TRBV6-5 to TRBJ2-7; a possible D gene is TRBD1 (5 bases). This CDR3 contains 12 residues. The V end was cut by 8 bases, the J end by 6 bases, with 14 bases between. Germline lookup yields CDR1 MNHEY and CDR2 SVGAGI. The CDR3 coding sequence is TGTGCCAGCGGTGTCAGGCAGGGCGAGCAGTACTTC. Encoded protein: CASGVRQGEQYF.

Notes on this clonotype: A much bigger clone sits one base away, suggesting this may be a read error. V usage is TRBV7-9 and J usage is TRBJ2-1; possible D gene TRBD1, 5 bases. V lost 1 base and J 12 bases, leaving 25 bases between the germline ends. The CDR3 covers 17 residues. The germline CDR1 and CDR2 sequences are SEHNR and FQNEAQ (reference sequence). CDR3 sequence reads: CASSLEGQAVTLDVQFF. DNA of the CDR3: TGTGCCAGCAGCTTAGAGGGGCAAGCAGTCACACTCGATGTGCAGTTCTTC.

Concerning this clonotype itself: The germline gene is not matched at one end of the junction; a read error may be the cause. This chain uses TRBV29-1 with TRBJ2-3, with D perhaps matching TRBD1 (6 bases). This CDR3 comprises 14 residues. The germline V gene encodes CDR1 SQVTM and CDR2 ANQGSEA. The CDR3 nucleotides are TGCAGCGCTGTCGACGGGACGGTGACAGGTACGCAGTATTTT. It codes for CSAVDGTVTGTQYF.

This clonotype has just a few counts. A read error is possible here, since a much larger clone lies one base away. CDR3 nucleotide sequence: TGTGCCGACAGCCCCGACAGTAATGCCCCGATTGGGTTC. Translating it yields CADSPDSNAPIGF. V is TRBV5-4 and J is TRBJ2-1; possible D gene TRBD1, 5 bases. The CDR3 is 13 residues long. Germline assignment: CDR1 SGHNT and CDR2 YYREEE (reference sequence).

On this clonotype itself: A much larger clone lies one base from this, so it may be a read error. As the CDR3 is not closed by the conserved phenylalanine or tryptophan, this likely results from a read error. The genes are TRBV6-5 and TRBJ2-7; TRBD1 might be the D (5 bases). CDR3 length: 12 amino acids. Germline V lookup: CDR1 MNHEY, CDR2 SVGAGI. The V and J ends lost 5 bases and 6 bases respectively, with 11 bases between them. The CDR3 region has the DNA TGTGCCAGCAGTGTCCTGCAGGGCGAGCAGTACCTC. This sequence encodes CASSVLQGEQYL.

Concerning this clonotype itself: Possible read error: a much larger clone is one base away. The J gene is TRBJ1-5, the V gene TRBV5-1; D is undetermined. This CDR3 contains 13 residues. The V gene's germline CDR1 is SGHRS and CDR2 YFSETQ. The CDR3 region is CAISLDAWGPQHF. The CDR3 bases are TGCGCCATCAGCTTGGATGCCTGGGGGCCCCAGCATTTT.

The CDR3: CSVMTNRIPFF. The CDR3 DNA sequence: TGCAGCGTAATGACAAACCGGATCCCATTCTTC. This sequence joins TRBV29-1 and TRBJ2-1; D is uncertain. The V gene lost 6 bases and the J gene lost 16 bases, with 19 bases spanning the gap. Germline V gives CDR1 SQVTM, CDR2 ANQGSEA. The CDR3 has 11 residues.

Concerning this clonotype itself: A junction end diverges from the germline sequence, so it may reflect a read error. The chain combines TRBV29-1 with TRBJ2-1; D possibly matches TRBD1 or TRBD2 (5 bases each). This CDR3 has 14 amino acids. Germline V gene sequence: CDR1 SQVTM, CDR2 ANQGSEA. CDR3 protein: CSVVGESSYNERFF. DNA for the CDR3: TGTAGCGTTGTAGGGGAGAGCTCCTACAATGAGCGGTTCTTC.